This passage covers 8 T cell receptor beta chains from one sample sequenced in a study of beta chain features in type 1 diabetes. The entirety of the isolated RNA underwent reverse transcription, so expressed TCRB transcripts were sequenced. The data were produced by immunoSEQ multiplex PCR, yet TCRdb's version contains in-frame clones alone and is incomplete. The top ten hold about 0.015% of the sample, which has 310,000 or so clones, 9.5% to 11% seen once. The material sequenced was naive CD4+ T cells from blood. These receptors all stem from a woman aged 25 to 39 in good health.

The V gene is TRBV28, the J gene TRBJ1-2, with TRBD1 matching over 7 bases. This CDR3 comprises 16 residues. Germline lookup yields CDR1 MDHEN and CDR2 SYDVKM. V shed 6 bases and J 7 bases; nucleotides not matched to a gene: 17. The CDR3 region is CASSSPSRQGFFGYTF. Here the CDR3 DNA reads TGTGCCAGCAGCTCCCCCTCTAGACAGGGTTTCTTTGGCTACACCTTC.

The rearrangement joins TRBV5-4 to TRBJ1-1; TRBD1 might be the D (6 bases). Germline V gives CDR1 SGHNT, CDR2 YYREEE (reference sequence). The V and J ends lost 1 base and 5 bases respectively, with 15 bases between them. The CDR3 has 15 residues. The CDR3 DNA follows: TGTGCCAGCAGCTTGTTGCCAGGGGCGGGTACTGAAGCTTTCTTT. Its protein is CASSLLPGAGTEAFF.

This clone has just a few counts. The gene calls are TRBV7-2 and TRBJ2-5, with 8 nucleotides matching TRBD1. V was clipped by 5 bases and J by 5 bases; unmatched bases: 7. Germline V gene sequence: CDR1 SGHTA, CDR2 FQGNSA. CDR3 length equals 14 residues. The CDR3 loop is CASSRTGKEETQYF. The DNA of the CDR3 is TGTGCCAGCAGCCGGACAGGGAAGGAGGAGACCCAGTACTTC.

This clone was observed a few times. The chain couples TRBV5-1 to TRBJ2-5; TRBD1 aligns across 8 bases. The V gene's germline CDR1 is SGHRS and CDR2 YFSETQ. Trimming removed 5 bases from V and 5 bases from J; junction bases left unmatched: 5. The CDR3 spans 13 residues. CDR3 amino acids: CASSRRQGETQYF. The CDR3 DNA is TGCGCCAGCAGTAGGAGACAGGGGGAGACCCAGTACTTC.

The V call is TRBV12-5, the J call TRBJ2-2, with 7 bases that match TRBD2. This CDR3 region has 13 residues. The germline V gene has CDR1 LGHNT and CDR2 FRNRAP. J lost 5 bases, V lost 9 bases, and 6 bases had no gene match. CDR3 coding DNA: TGTGCTAGCCGTACTAGCGCTACCGGGGAGCTGTTTTTT. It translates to CASRTSATGELFF.

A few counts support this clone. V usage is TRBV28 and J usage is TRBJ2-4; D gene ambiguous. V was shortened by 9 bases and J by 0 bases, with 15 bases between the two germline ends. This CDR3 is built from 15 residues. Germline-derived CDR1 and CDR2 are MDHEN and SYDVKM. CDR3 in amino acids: CARSLVVLAKNIQYF. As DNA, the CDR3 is TGTGCCAGATCACTTGTCGTCCTAGCCAAAAACATTCAGTACTTC.

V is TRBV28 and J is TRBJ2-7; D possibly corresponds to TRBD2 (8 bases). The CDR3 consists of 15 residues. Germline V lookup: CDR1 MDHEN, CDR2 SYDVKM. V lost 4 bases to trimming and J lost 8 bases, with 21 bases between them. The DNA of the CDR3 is TGTGCCAGCAGTTCTACGGGAGGGGGCTTGACGAAGCAGTACTTC. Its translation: CASSSTGGGLTKQYF.

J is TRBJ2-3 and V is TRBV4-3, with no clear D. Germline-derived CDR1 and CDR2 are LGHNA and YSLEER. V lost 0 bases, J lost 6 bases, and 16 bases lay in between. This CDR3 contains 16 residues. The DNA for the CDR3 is TGCGCCAGCAGCCAAGAAACCGTGATTACCACTGATACGCAGTATTTT. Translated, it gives CASSQETVITTDTQYF.